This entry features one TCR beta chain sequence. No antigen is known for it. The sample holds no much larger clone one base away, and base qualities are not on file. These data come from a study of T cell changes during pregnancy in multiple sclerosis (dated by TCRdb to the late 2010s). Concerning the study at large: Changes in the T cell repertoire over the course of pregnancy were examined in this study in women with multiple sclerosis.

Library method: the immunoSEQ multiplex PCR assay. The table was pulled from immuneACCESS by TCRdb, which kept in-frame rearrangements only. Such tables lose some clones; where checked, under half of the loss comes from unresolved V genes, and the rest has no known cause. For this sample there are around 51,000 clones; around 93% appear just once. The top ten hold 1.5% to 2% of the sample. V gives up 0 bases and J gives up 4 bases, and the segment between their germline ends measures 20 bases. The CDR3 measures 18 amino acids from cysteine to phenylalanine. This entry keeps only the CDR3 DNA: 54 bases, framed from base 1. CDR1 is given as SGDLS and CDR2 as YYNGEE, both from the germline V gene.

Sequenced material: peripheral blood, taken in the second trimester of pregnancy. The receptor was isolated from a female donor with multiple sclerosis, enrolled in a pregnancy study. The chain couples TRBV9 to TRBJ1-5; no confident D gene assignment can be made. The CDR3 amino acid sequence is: CASSVATVRVWHNQPQHF. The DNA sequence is TGTGCCAGCAGCGTAGCTACCGTGAGGGTTTGGCATAATCAGCCCCAGCATTTT.